The clone carrying this T cell receptor (beta chain) has a count of ten or more. Its antigen is not known. This sample stems from a study of T-cell memory formation after mild COVID-19. Whole-study context: Largely donor-specific TCR clusters were found.

Amplification by 5'RACE using constant-segment primers produced TCR alpha and TCR beta cDNA libraries that carried sample barcodes and UMIs. Using its own MiXCR run on the 5' RACE reads, TCRdb lists one record per CDR3 protein. Among fewer than 350,000 distinct CDR3 sequences, 14% were seen once, and the ten largest hold roughly 21%. Trimming at V came to 7 bases and at J to 4 bases, leaving 7 bases not matched to a gene. Looked up from germline, CDR1 is SEHNR and CDR2 is FQNEAQ (reference sequence). CDR3 length: 15 amino acids. Notes on the study in general: Some responding clones appeared in pre-infection memory, suggesting cross-reactive memory joined. The CD4+ clones that contracted clustered mainly within CM and EM, and the CD8+ clones concentrated in EMRA.

The V call is TRBV7-9, the J call TRBJ2-2; 9 positions agree with TRBD1. The sequencing sample was made of PBMCs or a T cell subset sorted from them (not recorded which). This receptor was obtained from a man between 18 and 29 years old who had mild COVID-19 (a few samples of this study predate the infection). Cell type and time point are not known. CDR3 sequence reads: CASNQGQGSTGELFF. CDR3 bases: TGTGCCAGCAACCAGGGACAGGGATCCACCGGGGAGCTGTTTTTT.